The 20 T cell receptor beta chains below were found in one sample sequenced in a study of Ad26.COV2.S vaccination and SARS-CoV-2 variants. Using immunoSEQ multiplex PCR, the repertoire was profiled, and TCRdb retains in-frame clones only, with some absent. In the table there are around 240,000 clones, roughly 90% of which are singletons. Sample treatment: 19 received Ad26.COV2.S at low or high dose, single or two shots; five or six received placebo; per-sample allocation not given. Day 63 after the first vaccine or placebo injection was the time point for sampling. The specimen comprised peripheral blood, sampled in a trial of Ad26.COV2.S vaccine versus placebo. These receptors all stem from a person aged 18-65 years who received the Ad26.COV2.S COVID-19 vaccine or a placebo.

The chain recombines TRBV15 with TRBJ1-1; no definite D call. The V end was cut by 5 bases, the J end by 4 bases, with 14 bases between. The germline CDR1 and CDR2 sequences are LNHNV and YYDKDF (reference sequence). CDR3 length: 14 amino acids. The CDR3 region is CATSLRRGPTEAFF. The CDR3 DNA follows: TGTGCCACCAGCTTGCGGCGGGGTCCCACTGAAGCTTTCTTT.

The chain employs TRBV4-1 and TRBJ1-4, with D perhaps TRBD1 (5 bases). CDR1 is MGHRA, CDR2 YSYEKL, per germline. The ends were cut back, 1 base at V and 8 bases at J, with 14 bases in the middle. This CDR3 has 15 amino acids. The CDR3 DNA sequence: TGCGCCAGCAGCCAAGGATGGGGGATGGACGAAAAACTGTTTTTT. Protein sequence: CASSQGWGMDEKLFF.

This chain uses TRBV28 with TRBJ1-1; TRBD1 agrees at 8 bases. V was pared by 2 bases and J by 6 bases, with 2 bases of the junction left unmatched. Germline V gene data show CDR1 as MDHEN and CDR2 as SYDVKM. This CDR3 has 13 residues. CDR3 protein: CASSLLDRAEAFF. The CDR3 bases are TGTGCCAGCAGTTTACTGGACAGGGCTGAAGCTTTCTTT.

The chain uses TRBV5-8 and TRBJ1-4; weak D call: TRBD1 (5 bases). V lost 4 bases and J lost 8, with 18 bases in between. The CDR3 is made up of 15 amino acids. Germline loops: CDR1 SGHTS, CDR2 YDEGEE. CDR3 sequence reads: CASSALGAGWEKLFF. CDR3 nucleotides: TGTGCCAGCAGCGCACTAGGGGCGGGATGGGAAAAACTGTTTTTT.

The CDR3 coding sequence is TGTGCCTTAAGGATCACCGCAAACTATGGCTACACCTTC. Its translation is CALRITANYGYTF. The chain recombines TRBV30 with TRBJ1-2; D is ambiguous. Germline V gives CDR1 GTSNPN, CDR2 SVGIG (reference sequence). The CDR3 consists of 13 residues. V was clipped by 7 bases and J by 2 bases, with 14 bases between them.

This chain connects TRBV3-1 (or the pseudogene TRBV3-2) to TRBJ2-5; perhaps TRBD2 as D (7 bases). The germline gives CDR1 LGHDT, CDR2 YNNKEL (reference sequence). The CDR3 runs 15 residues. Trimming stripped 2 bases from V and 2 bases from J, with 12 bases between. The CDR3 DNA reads TGTGCCAGCAGCCAAATGGCGGGGGCTCAAGAGACCCAGTACTTC. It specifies CASSQMAGAQETQYF.

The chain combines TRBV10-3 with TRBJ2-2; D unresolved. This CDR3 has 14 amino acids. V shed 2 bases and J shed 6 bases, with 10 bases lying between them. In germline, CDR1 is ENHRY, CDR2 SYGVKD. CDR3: CAISEQRTPGELFF. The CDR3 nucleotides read TGTGCCATCAGTGAGCAAAGGACCCCCGGGGAGCTGTTTTTT.

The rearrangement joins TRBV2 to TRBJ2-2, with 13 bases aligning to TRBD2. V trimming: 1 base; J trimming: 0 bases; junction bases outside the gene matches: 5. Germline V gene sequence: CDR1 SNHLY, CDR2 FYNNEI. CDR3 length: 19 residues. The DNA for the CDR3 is TGTGCCAGCAGTGAAGGGATTACTAGCGGGAGGGCGAACACCGGGGAGCTGTTTTTT. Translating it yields CASSEGITSGRANTGELFF.

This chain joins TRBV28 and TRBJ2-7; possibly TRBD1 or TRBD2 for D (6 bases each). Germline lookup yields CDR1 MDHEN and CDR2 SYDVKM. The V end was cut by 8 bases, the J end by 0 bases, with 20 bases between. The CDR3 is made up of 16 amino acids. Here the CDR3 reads CASGGRRGPSSYEQYF. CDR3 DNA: TGTGCCAGCGGGGGCAGGAGGGGACCGAGCTCCTACGAGCAGTACTTC.

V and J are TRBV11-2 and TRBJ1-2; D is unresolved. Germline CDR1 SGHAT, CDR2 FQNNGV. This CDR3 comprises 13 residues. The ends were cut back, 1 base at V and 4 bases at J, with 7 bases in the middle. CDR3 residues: CASSLGAVYGYTF. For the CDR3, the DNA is TGTGCCAGCAGCTTAGGTGCAGTCTATGGCTACACCTTC.

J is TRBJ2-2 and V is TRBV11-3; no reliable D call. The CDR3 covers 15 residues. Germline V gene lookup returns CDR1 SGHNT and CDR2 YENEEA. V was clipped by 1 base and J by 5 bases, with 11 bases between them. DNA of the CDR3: TGTGCCAGCAGCTTAGGGCCAACTTCGACCGGGGAGCTGTTTTTT. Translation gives CASSLGPTSTGELFF.

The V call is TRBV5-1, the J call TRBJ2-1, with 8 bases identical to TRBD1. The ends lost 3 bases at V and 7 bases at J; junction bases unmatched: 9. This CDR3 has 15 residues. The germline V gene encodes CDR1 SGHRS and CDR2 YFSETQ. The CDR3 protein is CASSSLQGAGNEQFF. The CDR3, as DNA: TGCGCCAGCAGCTCTCTTCAGGGGGCTGGGAATGAGCAGTTCTTC.

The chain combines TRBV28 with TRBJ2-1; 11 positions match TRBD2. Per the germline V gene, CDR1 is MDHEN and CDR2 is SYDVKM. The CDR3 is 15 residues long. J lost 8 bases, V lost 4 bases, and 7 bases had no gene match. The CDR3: CASSSGLAAGDEQFF. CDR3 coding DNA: TGTGCCAGCAGTTCGGGACTAGCGGCCGGCGATGAGCAGTTCTTC.

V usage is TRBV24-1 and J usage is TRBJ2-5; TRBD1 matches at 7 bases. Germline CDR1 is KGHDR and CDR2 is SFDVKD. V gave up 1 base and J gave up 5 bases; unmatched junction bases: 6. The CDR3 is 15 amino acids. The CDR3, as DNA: TGTGCCACCAGTGATTTCGTAGGGGGCAGGGAGACCCAGTACTTC. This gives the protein CATSDFVGGRETQYF.

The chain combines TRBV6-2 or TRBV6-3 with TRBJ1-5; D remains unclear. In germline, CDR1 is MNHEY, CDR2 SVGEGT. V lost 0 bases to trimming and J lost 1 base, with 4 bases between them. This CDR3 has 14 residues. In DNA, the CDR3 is TGTGCCAGCAGTTACTCCACGAGCAATCAGCCCCAGCATTTT. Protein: CASSYSTSNQPQHF.

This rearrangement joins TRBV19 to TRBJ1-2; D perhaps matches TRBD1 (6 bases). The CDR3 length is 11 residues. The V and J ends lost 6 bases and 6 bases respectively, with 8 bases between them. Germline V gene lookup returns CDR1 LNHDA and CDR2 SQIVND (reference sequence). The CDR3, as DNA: TGTGCCAGTAGCAACAGGGATGGCTACACCTTC. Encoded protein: CASSNRDGYTF.

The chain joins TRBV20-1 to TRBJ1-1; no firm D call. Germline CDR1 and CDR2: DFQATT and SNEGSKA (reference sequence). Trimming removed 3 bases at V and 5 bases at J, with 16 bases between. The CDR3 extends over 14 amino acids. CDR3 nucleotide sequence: TGCAGTGCTAGTCGGGCGGGGAGCGGGACTGAAGCTTTCTTT. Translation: CSASRAGSGTEAFF.

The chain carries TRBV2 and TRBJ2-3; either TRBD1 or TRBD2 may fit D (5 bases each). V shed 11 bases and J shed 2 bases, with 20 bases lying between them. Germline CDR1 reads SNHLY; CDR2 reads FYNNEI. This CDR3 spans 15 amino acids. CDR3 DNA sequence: TGTGCCGTCCCGAGGGGCGGCCTGGCCACAGATACGCAGTATTTT. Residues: CAVPRGGLATDTQYF.

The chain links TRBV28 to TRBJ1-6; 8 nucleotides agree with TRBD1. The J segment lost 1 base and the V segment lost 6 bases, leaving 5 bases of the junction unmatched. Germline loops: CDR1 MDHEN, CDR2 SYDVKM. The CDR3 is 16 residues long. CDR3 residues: CASRPGGGSYNSPLHF. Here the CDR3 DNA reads TGTGCCAGCAGACCAGGGGGCGGTTCCTATAATTCACCCCTCCACTTT. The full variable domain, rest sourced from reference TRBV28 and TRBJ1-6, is DVKVTQSSRYLVKRTGEKVFLECVQDMDHENMFWYRQDPGLGLRLIYFSYDVKMKEKGDIPEGYSVSREKKERFSLILESASTNQTSMYLCASRPGGGSYNSPLHFGNGTRLTVT.

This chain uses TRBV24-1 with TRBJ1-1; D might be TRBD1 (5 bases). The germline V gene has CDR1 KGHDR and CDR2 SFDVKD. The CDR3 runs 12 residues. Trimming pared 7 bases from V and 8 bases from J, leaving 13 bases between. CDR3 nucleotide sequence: TGTGCCACCAGAAACAGGATCGGAGAAGCTTTCTTT. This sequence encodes CATRNRIGEAFF.